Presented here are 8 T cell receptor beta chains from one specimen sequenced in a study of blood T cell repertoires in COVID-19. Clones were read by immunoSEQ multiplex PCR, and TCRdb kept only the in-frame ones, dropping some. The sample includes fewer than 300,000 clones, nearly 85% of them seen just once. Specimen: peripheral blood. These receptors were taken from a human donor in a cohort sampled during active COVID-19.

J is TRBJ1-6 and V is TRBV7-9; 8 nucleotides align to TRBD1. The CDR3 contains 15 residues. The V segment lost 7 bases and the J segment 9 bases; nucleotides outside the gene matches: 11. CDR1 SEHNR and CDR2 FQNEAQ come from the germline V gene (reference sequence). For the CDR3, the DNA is TGTGCCAGCACCGTTCAGGGGGCAGGCGGTTCACCCCTCCACTTT. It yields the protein CASTVQGAGGSPLHF.

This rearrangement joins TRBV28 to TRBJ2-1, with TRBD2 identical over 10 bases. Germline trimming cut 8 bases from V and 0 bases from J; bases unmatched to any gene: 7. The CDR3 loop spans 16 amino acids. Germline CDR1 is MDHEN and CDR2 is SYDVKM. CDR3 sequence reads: CASFTPSGGSYNEQFF. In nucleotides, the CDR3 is TGTGCCAGCTTCACCCCTAGCGGGGGCTCCTACAATGAGCAGTTCTTC. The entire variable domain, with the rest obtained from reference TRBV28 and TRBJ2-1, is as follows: DVKVTQSSRYLVKRTGEKVFLECVQDMDHENMFWYRQDPGLGLRLIYFSYDVKMKEKGDIPEGYSVSREKKERFSLILESASTNQTSMYLCASFTPSGGSYNEQFFGPGTRLTVL.

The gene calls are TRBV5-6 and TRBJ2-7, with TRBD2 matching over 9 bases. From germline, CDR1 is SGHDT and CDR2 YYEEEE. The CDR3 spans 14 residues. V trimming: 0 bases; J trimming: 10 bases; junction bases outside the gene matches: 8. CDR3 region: CASSLGALAGIQYF. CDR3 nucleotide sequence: TGTGCCAGCAGCTTGGGAGCCCTAGCGGGAATTCAGTACTTC.

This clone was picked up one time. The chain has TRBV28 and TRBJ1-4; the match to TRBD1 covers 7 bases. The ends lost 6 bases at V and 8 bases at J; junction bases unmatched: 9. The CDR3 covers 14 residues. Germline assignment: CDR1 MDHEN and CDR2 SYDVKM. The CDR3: CASRPTGVREKLFF. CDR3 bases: TGTGCCAGCAGGCCTACAGGGGTTAGAGAAAAACTGTTTTTT.

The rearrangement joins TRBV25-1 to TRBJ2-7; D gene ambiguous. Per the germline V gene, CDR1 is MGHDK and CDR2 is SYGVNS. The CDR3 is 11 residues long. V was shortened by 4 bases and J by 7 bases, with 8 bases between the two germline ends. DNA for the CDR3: TGTGCCAGCAGTGCAATTAGTGAGCAGTACTTC. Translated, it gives CASSAISEQYF.

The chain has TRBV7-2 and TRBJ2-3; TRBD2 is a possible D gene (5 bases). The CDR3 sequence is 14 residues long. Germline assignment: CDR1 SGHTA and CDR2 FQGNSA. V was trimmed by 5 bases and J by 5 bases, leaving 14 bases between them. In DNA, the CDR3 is TGTGCCAGCAGCCTGCGGGCCTCCCTAGATACGCAGTATTTT. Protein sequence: CASSLRASLDTQYF.

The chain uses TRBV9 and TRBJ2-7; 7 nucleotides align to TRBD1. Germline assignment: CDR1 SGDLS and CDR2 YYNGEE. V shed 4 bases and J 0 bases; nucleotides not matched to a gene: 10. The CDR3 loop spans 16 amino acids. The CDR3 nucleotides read TGTGCCAGCAGCTTACTTAACAGGGGCTTCTCCTACGAGCAGTACTTC. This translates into CASSLLNRGFSYEQYF.

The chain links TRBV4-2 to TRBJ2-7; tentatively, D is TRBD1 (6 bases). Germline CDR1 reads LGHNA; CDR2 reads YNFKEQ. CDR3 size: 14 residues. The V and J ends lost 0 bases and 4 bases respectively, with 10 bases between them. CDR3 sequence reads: CASSQEDRRYEQYF. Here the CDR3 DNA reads TGTGCCAGCAGCCAAGAAGACAGGAGGTACGAGCAGTACTTC.